Each of the 14 T cell receptor beta chains below was sequenced from the same sample in a study of immune evolution from preneoplasia to lung adenocarcinoma. Sequencing was performed with immunoSEQ multiplex PCR; in TCRdb, only in-frame clones are kept and a portion is missing. The sample gives about 2,000 clones, just over 85% of which show up once; 8% to 13% is in the top ten. Sequences were obtained from FFPE adjacent normal lung tissue. The receptors derive from a person aged 65 to 85 with lung adenocarcinoma.

The rearrangement joins TRBV4-2 to TRBJ1-3, with no clear D. The CDR3 length is 16 residues. Trimming removed 0 bases from V and 3 bases from J, with 12 bases in between. CDR1 and CDR2 (germline): LGHNA, YNFKEQ. The chain's CDR3 is CASSQDSGSGGNTIYF. CDR3 nucleotides: TGTGCCAGCAGCCAAGATTCGGGATCTGGTGGAAACACCATATATTTT.

The chain employs TRBV19 and TRBJ1-2; no reliable D call. There are 16 residues in the CDR3. V was pared by 5 bases and J by 2 bases, with 18 bases between. Germline V gene lookup returns CDR1 LNHDA and CDR2 SQIVND (reference sequence). CDR3 sequence (DNA): TGTGCCAGTAGTGCCCGAGCTCGGACCATGAACTATGGCTACACCTTC. Translating it yields CASSARARTMNYGYTF. Drawing the rest from reference TRBV19 and TRBJ1-2, the complete variable domain is DGGITQSPKYLFRKEGQNVTLSCEQNLNHDAMYWYRQDPGQGLRLIYYSQIVNDFQKGDIAEGYSVSREKKESFPLTVTSAQKNPTAFYLCASSARARTMNYGYTFGSGTRLTVV.

This clone was detected only once. J is TRBJ1-3 and V is TRBV5-8; D is possibly TRBD1 (5 bases). Trimming pared 0 bases from V and 4 bases from J, leaving 11 bases between. The CDR3 spans 15 residues. The germline gives CDR1 SGHTS, CDR2 YDEGEE. CDR3 loop: CASSLDETGGNTIYF. The CDR3 DNA sequence: TGTGCCAGCAGCTTGGATGAAACAGGAGGAAACACCATATATTTT. Complete variable domain (other parts from reference TRBV5-8 and TRBJ1-3): EAGVTQSPTHLIKTRGQQATLRCSPISGHTSVYWYQQALGLGLQFLLWYDEGEERNRGNFPPRFSGRQFPNYSSELNVNALELEDSALYLCASSLDETGGNTIYFGEGSWLTVV.

CDR3 coding DNA: TGTGCCATCCGACAGGGTTTAGGGGAAGCTTTCTTT. It specifies CAIRQGLGEAFF. The chain carries TRBV28 and TRBJ1-1, with 7 bases identical to TRBD1. Looked up from germline, CDR1 is MDHEN and CDR2 is SYDVKM. This CDR3 spans 12 amino acids. V lost 10 bases, J lost 8 bases, and 10 bases stayed unmatched.

This clone was detected a few times. The chain carries TRBV5-1 and TRBJ1-1, with 7 bases matching TRBD1. Germline loops: CDR1 SGHRS, CDR2 YFSETQ. V was clipped by 3 bases and J by 1 base; unmatched bases: 6. The CDR3 spans 15 residues. The CDR3 DNA is TGCGCCAGCAGCTCGAGGGGACAGCAGAACACTGAAGCTTTCTTT. It encodes CASSSRGQQNTEAFF.

This sequence joins TRBV6-6 and TRBJ2-5, with D perhaps given as TRBD1 or TRBD2 (5 bases each). Trimming left V 5 bases short and J 5 bases short, with 18 bases between. CDR1 MNHNY and CDR2 SVGAGI come from the germline V gene (reference sequence). This CDR3 region has 15 residues. The CDR3: CASSPLGREQETQYF. The CDR3 DNA reads TGTGCCAGCAGTCCCCTGGGCAGGGAGCAGGAGACCCAGTACTTC.

This clone was seen a single time. The chain couples TRBV18 to TRBJ2-1, with a possible D match to TRBD1 (5 bases). Per germline, CDR1 KGHSH and CDR2 LQKENI. Trimming left V 1 base short and J 1 base short, with 11 bases between. CDR3 length: 16 residues. In DNA, the CDR3 is TGTGCCAGCTCACCACTCACCAGGGTTTCCTACAATGAGCAGTTCTTC. Amino acid sequence: CASSPLTRVSYNEQFF.

The chain couples TRBV7-9 to TRBJ2-3; D is possibly TRBD2 (7 bases). There are 15 residues in the CDR3. From germline, CDR1 is SEHNR and CDR2 FQNEAQ (reference sequence). The germline V and J ends were trimmed by 0 bases and 4 bases, with 11 bases remaining between them. In nucleotides, the CDR3 is TGTGCCAGCAGCTTAGCGGGGGGGCCCCCAGATACGCAGTATTTT. Translation gives CASSLAGGPPDTQYF.

The chain carries TRBV5-4 and TRBJ1-5, with D tentatively TRBD1 (5 bases). V dropped 0 bases and J dropped 8 bases, with 15 bases sitting between them. The CDR3 has 15 amino acids. The V gene's germline CDR1 is SGHNT and CDR2 YYREEE (reference sequence). The CDR3 DNA follows: TGTGCCAGCAGCTTGGGGGGACGGAGAGGGGAGCCCCAGCATTTT. This encodes CASSLGGRRGEPQHF.

The DNA for the CDR3 is TGCGCCAGCAGCTTTGGACAGCAGAACACCGGGGAGCTGTTTTTT. It specifies CASSFGQQNTGELFF. The V call is TRBV5-1, the J call TRBJ2-2; possible D gene TRBD1, 6 bases. There are 15 residues in the CDR3. In germline, CDR1 is SGHRS, CDR2 YFSETQ. V was trimmed by 2 bases and J by 1 base, leaving 9 bases between them.

The chain employs TRBV2 and TRBJ2-7, with TRBD1 matching over 7 bases. CDR3 length: 16 amino acids. Per germline, CDR1 SNHLY and CDR2 FYNNEI. V trimming: 3 bases; J trimming: 0 bases; junction bases outside the gene matches: 8. In nucleotides, the CDR3 is TGTGCCAGCAGTGAGGGACCTAACAGGGGCTCCTACGAGCAGTACTTC. Translating gives CASSEGPNRGSYEQYF.

Comments on this clone: A read error may produce the germline difference seen at one junction end. The V gene is TRBV7-7, the J gene TRBJ2-2, with 10 nucleotides matching TRBD1. The germline V gene encodes CDR1 SSHAT and CDR2 FNYEAQ (reference sequence). The CDR3 length is 17 residues. CDR3 residues: CASTPLGQGPNTGELFF. CDR3 DNA: TGTGCTAGCACCCCGCTGGGACAGGGGCCGAACACCGGGGAGCTGTTTTTT.

In nucleotides, the CDR3 is TGCAGCGGTCGACAGGGGGATGGCTACACCTTC. It specifies CSGRQGDGYTF. The chain is built from TRBV29-1 and TRBJ1-2; 9 nucleotides align to TRBD1. Germline CDR1 SQVTM, CDR2 ANQGSEA. The ends lost 7 bases at V and 6 bases at J; junction bases unmatched: 3. The CDR3 runs 11 residues. Looking up the rest from reference TRBV29-1 and TRBJ1-2 gives the full variable domain: SAVISQKPSRDICQRGTSLTIQCQVDSQVTMMFWYRQQPGQSLTLIATANQGSEATYESGFVIDKFPISRPNLTFSTLTVSNMSPEDSSIYLCSGRQGDGYTFGSGTRLTVV.

The chain links TRBV6-5 to TRBJ1-5; maybe TRBD1 (5 bases). The V end lost 7 bases, the J end lost 2 bases, and 12 bases lay between the germline ends. CDR1 is MNHEY, CDR2 SVGAGI, per germline. The CDR3 spans 14 residues. The CDR3: CASTPRGGNQPQHF. The CDR3 DNA is TGTGCCAGCACCCCTCGGGGGGGCAATCAGCCCCAGCATTTT.